This T cell receptor beta chain comes out of a study of beta chain features in type 1 diabetes. General study results and limits: Moderate yet significant TCRB CDR3 shortening was seen in Type 1 diabetes patients in all four CD4+ subsets.

Remarks on this clone: Its antigen is not identified.

Every isolated RNA sample was fully reverse transcribed, so sequencing captured expressed TCRB transcripts. Using immunoSEQ multiplex PCR, the repertoire was profiled, and TCRdb retains in-frame clones only, with some absent. The data show almost 350,000 clones, with less than 9.5% seen just once and under 0.5% held by the top ten. From germline, CDR1 is MNHEY and CDR2 SMNVEV (reference sequence). The CDR3 covers 17 residues. V was pared by 7 bases and J by 4 bases, with 12 bases of the junction left unmatched. This receptor was taken from a woman aged 18-29 years in good health. Sequencing used central memory CD4+ T cells from blood. The rearrangement links TRBV27 to TRBJ2-6; 8 bases fit TRBD2. The CDR3 DNA is TGTGCCAGCATGTTTAGCGGGATCACGCGAGGGGCCAACGTCCTGACTTTC. The encoded protein is CASMFSGITRGANVLTF.